This passage covers 30 T cell receptor beta chains from one sample sequenced in a study of molecular identifiers for immune sequencing clone quantification (dated by TCRdb to 2016 to 2018). To prepare the library, PCR was applied. The run used an Illumina HiSeq 4000. In TCRdb, the public reads were trimmed at Q25 with fastp and aligned with MiXCR, with productive beta chains retained. Rows matching on CDR3 protein sequence are summarized as one entry with the most common DNA and genes. For this sample the table gives more than 450,000 distinct CDR3 sequences, of which about a fifth were detected only once. The ten most abundant clones make up roughly 0.81% of the sample. The specimen was naive CD8+ T cells from blood, with Jurkat cell RNA spiked in. The cell subset or site label, as the study defines it: FACS-sorted CD8+CD4-CCR7+CD45RA+ naive T cells. The receptors originated from a human donor in good health. Some libraries in this study had Jurkat cell RNA spiked in.

The CDR3 reads CASSHPGGSETQYF. CDR3 bases: TGTGCCAGCAGCCACCCAGGGGGGTCGGAGACCCAGTACTTC. The chain links TRBV12-3 or TRBV12-4 to TRBJ2-5; tentatively, D is TRBD1 (7 bases). The CDR3 spans 14 residues. V was shortened by 6 bases and J by 5 bases, with 16 bases between the two germline ends.

This clonotype was observed many times. This chain uses TRBV4-3 with TRBJ2-7; D is perhaps TRBD2 (6 bases). The CDR3 runs 15 residues. V lost 0 bases, J lost 0 bases, and 9 bases lay in between. Germline V lookup: CDR1 LGHNA, CDR2 YSLEER. CDR3 bases: TGCGCCAGCAGCCAAGATTTGGAGGGCTCCTACGAGCAGTACTTC. This sequence encodes CASSQDLEGSYEQYF.

In its sample, this clonotype was seen a few times. The chain is built from TRBV12-3 or TRBV12-4 and TRBJ2-1; TRBD2 matches at 8 bases. V lost 6 bases and J lost 9; bases outside the gene matches: 4. This CDR3 has 12 amino acids. CDR3 amino acids: CASSPGGIEQFF. Here the CDR3 DNA reads TGTGCCAGCAGCCCGGGGGGGATTGAGCAGTTCTTC.

This clonotype was observed a handful of times. The chain carries TRBV19 and TRBJ2-3; D not resolved. The CDR3 length is 13 residues. Trimming left V 4 bases short and J 3 bases short, with 8 bases between. The germline V gene encodes CDR1 LNHDA and CDR2 SQIVND (reference sequence). The CDR3 loop reads CASSRVGTDTQYF. In nucleotides, the CDR3 is TGTGCCAGTAGTAGGGTTGGTACAGATACGCAGTATTTT. Together with reference TRBV19 and TRBJ2-3, the CDR3 gives the full variable domain: DGGITQSPKYLFRKEGQNVTLSCEQNLNHDAMYWYRQDPGQGLRLIYYSQIVNDFQKGDIAEGYSVSREKKESFPLTVTSAQKNPTAFYLCASSRVGTDTQYFGPGTRLTVL.

Ten or more counts support this clonotype. The chain links TRBV5-1 to TRBJ2-4; D might be TRBD2 (6 bases). The CDR3 runs 15 residues. CDR1 and CDR2 from the germline V gene are SGHRS and YFSETQ. Trimming took 0 bases from V and 1 from J, leaving 8 bases between them. The CDR3 loop is CASSLGGIAKNIQYF. CDR3 bases: TGCGCCAGCAGCTTGGGCGGGATTGCCAAAAACATTCAGTACTTC.

The chain is built from TRBV30 and TRBJ2-3; possible D gene TRBD2, 6 bases. The CDR3 is 13 amino acids. Per the germline V gene, CDR1 is GTSNPN and CDR2 is SVGIG (reference sequence). V was pared by 6 bases and J by 5 bases, with 15 bases between. CDR3 sequence reads: CACVELAGDTQYF. The CDR3 DNA reads TGTGCCTGCGTTGAACTAGCAGGAGATACGCAGTATTTT.

At least ten counts were recorded for this clonotype. This chain links TRBV7-9 with TRBJ1-1, with D uncertain. Germline loops: CDR1 SEHNR, CDR2 FQNEAQ (reference sequence). The CDR3 runs to 10 residues. V lost 6 bases, J lost 7 bases, and 6 bases lay in between. The CDR3 DNA follows: TGTGCCAGCAGTAGGGATGAAGCTTTCTTT. It is translated as CASSRDEAFF.

There are many counts of this clonotype. V usage is TRBV20-1 and J usage is TRBJ2-7, with 11 positions matching TRBD1. Germline trimming cut 6 bases from V and 6 bases from J; bases unmatched to any gene: 10. The CDR3 has 14 amino acids. Germline loops: CDR1 DFQATT, CDR2 SNEGSKA (reference sequence). The CDR3 region has the DNA TGCAGTGCCTGGCCCGGGGACAGGGGGATCGAGCAGTACTTC. Protein product: CSAWPGDRGIEQYF.

At least ten counts were recorded for this clonotype. CDR3 amino acids: CASSPSNSYEQYF. CDR3 DNA: TGCGCCAGCAGCCCCAGCAACTCCTACGAGCAGTACTTC. This chain connects TRBV5-1 to TRBJ2-7; D unclear. V was shortened by 4 bases and J by 0 bases, with 8 bases between the two germline ends. Germline V gene lookup returns CDR1 SGHRS and CDR2 YFSETQ. The CDR3 covers 13 residues.

Only a few counts were recorded for this clonotype. The V call is TRBV7-9, the J call TRBJ2-3; TRBD2 agrees at 8 bases. The CDR3 has 14 residues. Looked up from germline, CDR1 is SEHNR and CDR2 is FQNEAQ (reference sequence). Trimming at V came to 6 bases and at J to 6 bases, leaving 8 bases not matched to a gene. The CDR3 region is CASRPGGGSDTQYF. The CDR3 DNA reads TGTGCCAGCAGACCTGGCGGGGGGTCGGATACGCAGTATTTT.

This clonotype has ten or more counts. This chain links TRBV5-1 with TRBJ2-7; D may be TRBD1 (5 bases). CDR1 and CDR2 from the germline V gene are SGHRS and YFSETQ. This CDR3 spans 14 amino acids. V was shortened by 4 bases and J by 1 base, with 12 bases between the two germline ends. The CDR3 loop reads CASSGTGPSYEQYF. CDR3 DNA sequence: TGCGCCAGCAGCGGAACAGGCCCATCCTACGAGCAGTACTTC.

Comment on this clonotype: This may be a read error: a much more frequent sequence differs by one nucleotide. This chain links TRBV29-1 with TRBJ2-2; D call uncertain. The CDR3 covers 11 residues. The germline gives CDR1 SQVTM, CDR2 ANQGSEA. The V and J ends lost 6 bases and 5 bases respectively, with 7 bases between them. In DNA form, the CDR3 reads TGCAGCGTCTTGCGAACCGGGGAGCTGTTTTTT. Its protein product is CSVLRTGELFF.

The chain's CDR3 is CASSVKASLAFSYNEQFF. CDR3 sequence (DNA): TGTGCCAGCAGTGTCAAAGCCTCCCTAGCGTTCTCCTACAATGAGCAGTTCTTC. The chain links TRBV6-1 to TRBJ2-1; a weak D match, TRBD2 (6 bases). Germline V gene sequence: CDR1 MNHNS, CDR2 SASEGT. Trimming shortened V by 4 bases and J by 0 bases, and 19 bases separated the two germline ends. The CDR3 extends over 18 amino acids.

The CDR3 region has the DNA TGTGCCAGCAGTTTGGACAGAAAACAAGAGACCCAGTACTTC. Protein sequence: CASSLDRKQETQYF. V usage is TRBV12-3 or TRBV12-4 and J usage is TRBJ2-5, with TRBD1 as a possible D gene (6 bases). The ends were cut back, 3 bases at V and 2 bases at J, with 10 bases in the middle. The CDR3 extends over 14 amino acids.

This clonotype was observed a handful of times. V usage is TRBV27 and J usage is TRBJ1-1; the D gene is possibly TRBD1 (5 bases). The germline CDR1 and CDR2 sequences are MNHEY and SMNVEV (reference sequence). CDR3 size: 14 residues. The V end was cut by 5 bases, the J end by 2 bases, with 12 bases between. CDR3 sequence (DNA): TGTGCCAGCAGTCCCGACGGGGGTAACACTGAAGCTTTCTTT. Translating gives CASSPDGGNTEAFF.

This chain connects TRBV4-2 to TRBJ2-1; 13 nucleotides align to TRBD2. CDR1 is LGHNA and CDR2 is YNFKEQ in the germline V gene. This CDR3 comprises 16 residues. V lost 0 bases to trimming and J lost 8 bases; unmatched junction nucleotides: 4. CDR3 sequence: CASSQEPGLAGDEQFF. The DNA of the CDR3 is TGTGCCAGCAGCCAAGAGCCAGGACTAGCGGGAGATGAGCAGTTCTTC.

This clonotype was seen a handful of times. The chain has TRBV19 and TRBJ2-1, with 12 bases aligning to TRBD2. CDR3 length: 17 residues. Germline assignment: CDR1 LNHDA and CDR2 SQIVND (reference sequence). V lost 4 bases, J lost 1 base, and 5 bases stayed unmatched. The DNA for the CDR3 is TGTGCCAGTAGTAGCCCGACTAGCGGGGGATCCTACAATGAGCAGTTCTTC. Its translation is CASSSPTSGGSYNEQFF. Complete variable domain (other parts from reference TRBV19 and TRBJ2-1): DGGITQSPKYLFRKEGQNVTLSCEQNLNHDAMYWYRQDPGQGLRLIYYSQIVNDFQKGDIAEGYSVSREKKESFPLTVTSAQKNPTAFYLCASSSPTSGGSYNEQFFGPGTRLTVL.

In its sample, this clonotype was seen many times. The chain joins TRBV6-5 to TRBJ2-7; 9 bases fit TRBD2. Trimming took 8 bases from V and 5 from J; bases not matched to a gene: 10. The CDR3 sequence is 14 residues long. CDR1 is MNHEY and CDR2 is SVGAGI in the germline V gene. This CDR3 is CASHMAGGPHEQYF. The CDR3 DNA is TGTGCCAGCCATATGGCGGGAGGGCCACACGAGCAGTACTTC.

This clonotype was recorded a few times. J is TRBJ1-2 and V is TRBV7-9, with 11 nucleotides matching TRBD1. The V and J ends lost 5 bases and 4 bases, in that order; junction bases with no gene match: 6. CDR3 size: 15 residues. Germline-derived CDR1 and CDR2 are SEHNR and FQNEAQ (reference sequence). The CDR3: CASSPGGQGGYGYTF. The DNA for the CDR3 is TGTGCCAGCAGCCCAGGGGGACAGGGGGGCTATGGCTACACCTTC.

The rearrangement joins TRBV7-9 to TRBJ2-7, with a tentative D call TRBD1 (5 bases). The V end lost 1 base, the J end lost 11 bases, and 12 bases lay between the germline ends. The CDR3 extends over 12 amino acids. Germline CDR1 is SEHNR and CDR2 is FQNEAQ (reference sequence). The CDR3 here is CASSLVQEQEYF. DNA of the CDR3: TGTGCCAGCAGCTTAGTACAGGAGCAGGAGTACTTC.

A note on this clonotype: A clone one base away is much larger, so this may be a read error. V usage is TRBV6-2 or TRBV6-3 and J usage is TRBJ1-5; TRBD1 matches 9 bases. The germline gives CDR1 MNHEY, CDR2 SVGEGT. This CDR3 region has 15 residues. The CDR3 nucleotides are TGTGTCAGCCGCCATCCGGGACAGGGAAATCAGCCCCAGCATTTT. This encodes CVSRHPGQGNQPQHF.

There are a few counts of this clonotype. The chain couples TRBV12-3 or TRBV12-4 to TRBJ1-2; a weak D match, TRBD1 (6 bases). This CDR3 contains 13 residues. V was shortened by 8 bases and J by 7 bases, with 17 bases between the two germline ends. This chain's CDR3 is CASDGLGGAGYTF. The CDR3 nucleotides read TGTGCCAGCGATGGGTTGGGGGGCGCTGGCTACACCTTC.

CDR3 loop: CASSEFRSGEQYF. In DNA form, the CDR3 reads TGTGCCAGCAGTGAATTTAGGAGCGGCGAGCAGTACTTC. The V call is TRBV2, the J call TRBJ2-7; tentatively, D is TRBD2 (5 bases). The V and J ends lost 2 bases and 6 bases respectively, with 11 bases between them. There are 13 residues in the CDR3. The germline V gene encodes CDR1 SNHLY and CDR2 FYNNEI.

This chain links TRBV5-1 with TRBJ2-7, with 10 bases lining up with TRBD1. CDR1 is SGHRS and CDR2 is YFSETQ in the germline V gene. V dropped 0 bases and J dropped 4; count of bases not matched to a gene: 13. The CDR3 contains 18 residues. CDR3 sequence: CASSLGPRVPGQGYEQYF. As DNA, the CDR3 is TGCGCCAGCAGCTTGGGCCCCCGCGTACCGGGACAGGGGTACGAGCAGTACTTC.

This clonotype came up many times. J is TRBJ1-4 and V is TRBV7-2, with D possibly being TRBD1 (5 bases). Per the germline V gene, CDR1 is SGHTA and CDR2 is FQGNSA. There are 15 residues in the CDR3. V dropped 1 base and J dropped 7 bases, with 13 bases sitting between them. CDR3 amino acids: CASSLGGSRGEKLFF. The CDR3 DNA follows: TGTGCCAGCAGCTTAGGGGGTTCGAGGGGTGAAAAACTGTTTTTT.

V usage is TRBV30 and J usage is TRBJ1-5; D unclear. The germline CDR1 and CDR2 sequences are GTSNPN and SVGIG (reference sequence). Trimming pared 1 base from V and 5 bases from J, leaving 9 bases between. There are 13 residues in the CDR3. The CDR3, as DNA: TGTGCCTGGAGTGGAGGGCCCTATCAGCCCCAGCATTTT. It codes for CAWSGGPYQPQHF. The complete variable domain, with remaining parts taken from reference TRBV30 and TRBJ1-5, reads SQTIHQWPATLVQPVGSPLSLECTVEGTSNPNLYWYRQAAGRGLQLLFYSVGIGQISSEVPQNLSASRPQDRQFILSSKKLLLSDSGFYLCAWSGGPYQPQHFGDGTRLSIL.

CDR3 loop: CASSHIGGMGYEQYF. In DNA, the CDR3 is TGTGCCAGCAGCCATATAGGGGGCATGGGATACGAGCAGTACTTC. The chain has TRBV14 and TRBJ2-7; 7 bases fit TRBD1. The CDR3 is 15 amino acids. CDR1 and CDR2 (germline): SGHDN, FVKESK. V shed 3 bases, J shed 4 bases, and the junction held 9 bases outside the gene matches.

A remark on this clonotype: With a much larger clone just one base away, this may be a read error. The rearrangement uses TRBV6-1 and TRBJ2-4; maybe TRBD1 (5 bases). The length of the CDR3 is 12 residues. Trimming removed 4 bases from V and 13 bases from J, with 14 bases in between. CDR1 and CDR2 from the germline V gene are MNHNS and SASEGT. In DNA form, the CDR3 reads TGTGCCAGCAGTGGAGCGCAGGGCCCCCAGTACTTC. The encoded protein is CASSGAQGPQYF.

This clonotype was detected many times. This chain links TRBV9 with TRBJ2-3; D is unresolved. This CDR3 region has 14 residues. CDR1 is SGDLS and CDR2 is YYNGEE in the germline V gene. V was cut by 1 base and J by 2 bases, with 8 bases left in between. CDR3 in DNA: TGTGCCAGCAGCGTATCTGGCCTCACAGATACGCAGTATTTT. Translated, it gives CASSVSGLTDTQYF.

This clonotype was counted ten times or more. This chain connects TRBV28 to TRBJ2-7; no definite D call. Deletions cut 2 bases from V and 2 bases from J, with 16 bases between. The CDR3 length is 16 residues. Germline V CDR1 and CDR2: MDHEN, SYDVKM. CDR3 sequence: CASSLRSAAATYEQYF. DNA of the CDR3: TGTGCCAGCAGTTTAAGGTCCGCGGCCGCCACCTACGAGCAGTACTTC.